The 16 T cell receptor beta chains reported below all come from one sample, sequenced in a study of CD8 T cells in ankylosing spondylitis. Via MiXCR, TCRdb re-called the 5' RACE reads, giving one row per CDR3 protein. Counted here are approximately 550,000 distinct CDR3 sequences, roughly an eighth occurring once; the ten biggest clones make up over 6.5%. Study results and limitations: A motif of 8 or 9 highly homologous TCR beta variants was seen as apparently characteristic of ankylosing spondylitis blood.

No antigen has been assigned to these receptors. Sequencing used blood, either unsorted or a sorted T cell fraction (not recorded which). The receptor set was obtained from a male donor with ankylosing spondylitis.

This clonotype was observed a few times. V is TRBV5-1 and J is TRBJ2-2, with TRBD1 matching over 7 bases. The CDR3 sequence is 15 residues long. J lost 5 bases, V lost 4 bases, and 8 bases had no gene match. Germline loops: CDR1 SGHRS, CDR2 YFSETQ. In DNA, the CDR3 is TGCGCCAGCAGCATACGACAGGGACGGACCGGGGAGCTGTTTTTT. Translation: CASSIRQGRTGELFF.

As DNA, the CDR3 is TGTGCCACCAGTGACCCAGGGGTCGAAGAGCAGTTCTTC. Protein: CATSDPGVEEQFF. The genes are TRBV24-1 and TRBJ2-1; D may be TRBD1 (6 bases). CDR1 is KGHDR and CDR2 is SFDVKD in the germline V gene. The CDR3 runs 13 residues. Deletions cut 4 bases from V and 10 bases from J, with 13 bases between.

The chain links TRBV5-1 to TRBJ2-2; 7 bases map to TRBD1. V was pared by 4 bases and J by 7 bases, with 13 bases of the junction left unmatched. The germline V gene encodes CDR1 SGHRS and CDR2 YFSETQ. The CDR3 loop spans 16 amino acids. The CDR3 region has the DNA TGCGCCAGCAGCCCCAGACAGGGTTCGATGGTCGGGGAGCTGTTTTTT. Amino acid sequence: CASSPRQGSMVGELFF.

This clonotype was recorded a few times. The chain carries TRBV29-1 and TRBJ2-3; TRBD2 matches 8 bases. The V and J ends lost 5 bases and 2 bases, in that order; junction bases with no gene match: 6. This CDR3 has 14 amino acids. Germline loops: CDR1 SQVTM, CDR2 ANQGSEA. CDR3 residues: CSVSKLAVTDTQYF. The CDR3 region has the DNA TGCAGCGTTTCTAAACTAGCGGTCACAGATACGCAGTATTTT.

This clonotype was found many times. The genes are TRBV3-1 and TRBJ2-1; D call uncertain. The CDR3 loop spans 13 amino acids. Trimming cost V 1 base and J 4 bases, with 5 bases left between them. CDR1 LGHDT and CDR2 YNNKEL come from the germline V gene (reference sequence). This CDR3 is CASSQVGYNEQFF. The DNA for the CDR3 is TGTGCCAGCAGCCAAGTAGGGTACAATGAGCAGTTCTTC.

The CDR3 protein is CSVAGLAGGEGTYNEQFF. In DNA form, the CDR3 reads TGCAGCGTAGCGGGACTAGCGGGAGGAGAGGGTACCTACAATGAGCAGTTCTTC. The chain is built from TRBV29-1 and TRBJ2-1, with 15 bases matching TRBD2. CDR3 size: 18 residues. Germline V gives CDR1 SQVTM, CDR2 ANQGSEA. Trimming at V came to 6 bases and at J to 2 bases, leaving 11 bases not matched to a gene.

This clonotype was seen a handful of times. This rearrangement joins TRBV5-1 to TRBJ2-7, with D uncertain. V lost 5 bases and J lost 2, with 17 bases in between. Germline V gene sequence: CDR1 SGHRS, CDR2 YFSETQ. The CDR3 is made up of 15 amino acids. CDR3 DNA: TGCGCCAGCAGTTTTTCAGCGCGCGACCCCTACGAGCAGTACTTC. Protein: CASSFSARDPYEQYF.

V usage is TRBV5-6 and J usage is TRBJ2-7; D unresolved. Germline CDR1 reads SGHDT; CDR2 reads YYEEEE. V was pared by 3 bases and J by 6 bases, with 13 bases between. CDR3 length: 13 residues. CDR3: CASSYSGFGEQYV. The CDR3 coding sequence is TGTGCCAGCAGCTACAGTGGTTTCGGCGAGCAGTACGTC.

The chain carries TRBV20-1 and TRBJ1-6; D perhaps matches TRBD1 (6 bases). The length of the CDR3 is 14 residues. Germline loops: CDR1 DFQATT, CDR2 SNEGSKA (reference sequence). Trimming took off 3 bases at V and 10 bases at J, with 16 bases between the two ends. CDR3 DNA sequence: TGCAGTGCTAGTGGGGGCTTGGGGGTCTCACCCCTCCACTTT. It translates to CSASGGLGVSPLHF.

The V call is TRBV5-1, the J call TRBJ2-2, with 10 bases that match TRBD2. The CDR3 contains 16 residues. V was pared by 5 bases and J by 7 bases, with 11 bases of the junction left unmatched. Germline CDR1 reads SGHRS; CDR2 reads YFSETQ. CDR3 sequence reads: CASSSAGTSDYGELFF. CDR3 DNA sequence: TGCGCCAGCAGTTCAGCTGGGACTAGCGATTACGGGGAGCTGTTTTTT. Supplemented by reference TRBV5-1 and TRBJ2-2, the full variable domain reads KAGVTQTPRYLIKTRGQQVTLSCSPISGHRSVSWYQQTPGQGLQFLFEYFSETQRNKGNFPGRFSGRQFSNSRSEMNVSTLELGDSALYLCASSSAGTSDYGELFFGEGSRLTVL.

This clonotype was recorded at least ten times. This chain joins TRBV9 and TRBJ2-1; weak D call: TRBD2 (5 bases). The CDR3 totals 15 residues. Germline lookup yields CDR1 SGDLS and CDR2 YYNGEE. V was shortened by 3 bases and J by 0 bases, with 10 bases between the two germline ends. The DNA for the CDR3 is TGTGCCAGCAGCGGAGATGGGAGCTCCTACAATGAGCAGTTCTTC. The encoded protein is CASSGDGSSYNEQFF.

The chain recombines TRBV29-1 with TRBJ2-2; unclear D gene. The germline V gene encodes CDR1 SQVTM and CDR2 ANQGSEA. V lost 8 bases, J lost 1 base, and 11 bases lay in between. The CDR3 is made up of 13 amino acids. CDR3 region: CSTRQQNTGELFF. CDR3 coding DNA: TGCAGCACTCGACAACAGAACACCGGGGAGCTGTTTTTT.

This clonotype came up a few times. The chain links TRBV5-1 to TRBJ2-6, with 8 positions matching TRBD1. J gave up 2 bases and V 5 bases, and 9 bases lay outside the gene matches. Germline lookup yields CDR1 SGHRS and CDR2 YFSETQ. This CDR3 is built from 17 residues. CDR3 coding DNA: TGCGCCAGCAGTTATTTGGCAGGGGGCACTGGGGCCAACGTCCTGACTTTC. Translated, it gives CASSYLAGGTGANVLTF.

In nucleotides, the CDR3 is TGTGCCAGCAGGCTACAGGGGGCTGAGACCCAGTACTTC. It translates to CASRLQGAETQYF. This chain uses TRBV3-1 with TRBJ2-5, with 9 bases matching TRBD1. The CDR3 has 13 amino acids. The germline V gene encodes CDR1 LGHDT and CDR2 YNNKEL (reference sequence). V lost 6 bases, J lost 5 bases, and 4 bases stayed unmatched.

This clonotype was picked up many times. This chain links TRBV3-1 with TRBJ2-1, with D perhaps TRBD2 (5 bases). V lost 4 bases, J lost 2 bases, and 12 bases lay in between. The germline gives CDR1 LGHDT, CDR2 YNNKEL (reference sequence). The CDR3 has 15 amino acids. The CDR3 sequence is CASSPLAGPYNEQFF. In DNA form, the CDR3 reads TGTGCCAGCAGCCCGCTTGCGGGTCCCTACAATGAGCAGTTCTTC.

This clonotype occurred a few times. This chain uses TRBV6-1 with TRBJ2-6; maybe TRBD1 (6 bases). The CDR3 is 14 amino acids. CDR1 and CDR2 (germline): MNHNS, SASEGT. V lost 4 bases and J lost 2, with 6 bases in between. CDR3 DNA: TGTGCCAGCAGTGGGACAGCTGGGGCCAACGTCCTGACTTTC. Protein: CASSGTAGANVLTF.